These 4 T cell receptor beta chains came from one sample sequenced in a study of T cells in Graves' hyperthyroidism and ophthalmopathy. Template material for amplifying TCR beta CDR3 regions consisted of RNA transcripts. Carried out on the TCR CDR3, a first-round RT-PCR used the HTBI primer set. TCRdb ran MiXCR on the multiplex PCR reads and lists one entry per CDR3 protein. The sample includes around 300,000 distinct CDR3 sequences, roughly 22% of them seen just once. The sequencing input was blood. The receptors shown here come from a young man with Graves' ophthalmopathy.

A few counts support this clonotype. CDR3 bases: TGTGCCAGCAGCTTAGTTCGCGGCAACACTGAAGCTTTCTTT. This gives the protein CASSLVRGNTEAFF. The chain carries TRBV7-6 and TRBJ1-1, with no clear D. Per the germline V gene, CDR1 is SGHVS and CDR2 is FNYEAQ. The CDR3 has 14 amino acids. Trimming left V 1 base short and J 2 bases short, with 8 bases between.

This clonotype was detected a few times. The chain employs TRBV10-3 and TRBJ2-1; 8 bases align to TRBD2. V shed 4 bases and J 10 bases; nucleotides not matched to a gene: 9. Germline loops: CDR1 ENHRY, CDR2 SYGVKD. The CDR3 extends over 14 amino acids. The CDR3 region has the DNA TGTGCCATCAGTGCCGGGACTAGTTCGGGCGAGCAGTTCTTC. This gives the protein CAISAGTSSGEQFF.

This chain connects TRBV7-6 to TRBJ2-5; D is ambiguous. Looked up from germline, CDR1 is SGHVS and CDR2 is FNYEAQ. This CDR3 spans 16 amino acids. Deletions cut 1 base from V and 1 base from J, with 13 bases between. DNA of the CDR3: TGTGCCAGCAGCTTAGAAGCGTTCCATCGCCAAGAGACCCAGTACTTC. Amino acid sequence: CASSLEAFHRQETQYF.

This clonotype came up many times. The chain uses TRBV5-1 and TRBJ1-2; 7 nucleotides line up with TRBD1. With V trimmed by 0 bases and J by 1 base, 3 bases remained unmatched. Germline lookup yields CDR1 SGHRS and CDR2 YFSETQ. This CDR3 is built from 15 residues. CDR3 sequence: CASSLVRDSNYGYTF. CDR3 in DNA: TGCGCCAGCAGCTTGGTCCGGGACAGTAACTATGGCTACACCTTC. The complete variable domain, with remaining parts taken from reference TRBV5-1 and TRBJ1-2, reads KAGVTQTPRYLIKTRGQQVTLSCSPISGHRSVSWYQQTPGQGLQFLFEYFSETQRNKGNFPGRFSGRQFSNSRSEMNVSTLELGDSALYLCASSLVRDSNYGYTFGSGTRLTVV.